Detailed here is one T cell receptor beta chain. What it recognizes is unknown. The sample belongs to a study of T cell responses to AZD1222 COVID-19 vaccine. Overall study findings and caveats: It should be noted that donors were predominantly white British and more often female, and clonal diversity was possibly underestimated. Baseline seropositivity occurred in only six AZD1222 recipients. Repertoire collection took place solely once the T cell response had peaked. The study found vaccine-associated CD4 TCRs spanning spike, dominant at 160-218 and 743-854.

V gave up 7 bases and J gave up 6 bases, with 15 bases separating them. The CDR3 covers 13 residues. Germline V lookup: CDR1 SEHNR, CDR2 FQNEAQ (reference sequence). The method was immunoSEQ multiplex PCR; TCRdb's version includes in-frame clones alone and lacks a portion of them. The repertoire holds about 130,000 clones, with around four fifths as singletons. This clonotype originated in an adult in good health. This specimen was peripheral blood, taken on day 0 of AZD1222 vaccination. The chain couples TRBV7-9 to TRBJ1-1; D is unclear. CDR3: CASTGVGPAEAFF. CDR3 bases: TGTGCCAGCACCGGAGTCGGGCCGGCTGAAGCTTTCTTT. Looking up the rest from reference TRBV7-9 and TRBJ1-1 gives the full variable domain: DTGVSQNPRHKITKRGQNVTFRCDPISEHNRLYWYRQTLGQGPEFLTYFQNEAQLEKSRLLSDRFSAERPKGSFSTLEIQRTEQGDSAMYLCASTGVGPAEAFFGQGTRLTVV.